The 29 T cell receptor beta chains reported below all come from one sample, sequenced in a study of shared clonotypes between healthy human individuals. Generated by immunoSEQ multiplex PCR, the TCRdb table keeps only in-frame clones and is missing some. The sample shows roughly 1,100,000 clones, roughly 75% of them seen only once. The specimen sequenced was memory CD4+ T cells sorted from blood. Specified subset: CD45RA-negative fraction. Receptor source: a man in his late teens or twenties in good health.

The V gene is TRBV5-6, the J gene TRBJ2-5; D is possibly TRBD1 (5 bases). The germline V gene has CDR1 SGHDT and CDR2 YYEEEE. V was shortened by 0 bases and J by 2 bases, with 11 bases between the two germline ends. The CDR3 sequence is 15 residues long. The CDR3 DNA reads TGTGCCAGCAGCTTGGTTGGTCAGGGACAAGAGACCCAGTACTTC. This codes for CASSLVGQGQETQYF.

Remarks on this clone: At the DNA level, this CDR3 is encoded by other sequences in the same sample as well. The chain uses TRBV11-2 and TRBJ1-1; D is ambiguous. Germline V CDR1 and CDR2: SGHAT, FQNNGV. With 1 base removed from V and 2 bases from J, the gap between germline ends came to 5 bases. The CDR3 totals 13 residues. Here the CDR3 reads CASSLVFNTEAFF. CDR3 DNA sequence: TGTGCCAGCAGCTTAGTATTTAACACTGAAGCTTTCTTT.

The rearrangement links TRBV7-2 to TRBJ1-2; D gene unclear. The length of the CDR3 is 15 residues. Germline CDR1 SGHTA, CDR2 FQGNSA. V was clipped by 7 bases and J by 2 bases, with 17 bases between them. The CDR3 sequence: CASTAIWPGNYGYTF. The CDR3 DNA reads as TGTGCCAGCACCGCTATTTGGCCGGGGAACTATGGCTACACCTTC.

The chain recombines TRBV7-8 with TRBJ2-1; 7 nucleotides agree with TRBD2. CDR1 is SGHVS, CDR2 FQNEAQ, per germline. V lost 1 base and J lost 5; bases outside the gene matches: 17. This CDR3 is 19 amino acids long. This CDR3 reads CASSLDASSLRGINNEQFF. The CDR3 DNA is TGTGCCAGCAGCTTAGACGCCAGCAGTTTGCGGGGGATCAACAATGAGCAGTTCTTC.

There are a few counts of this clone. The rearrangement links TRBV18 to TRBJ1-5; TRBD1 might be the D (6 bases). Germline CDR1 reads KGHSH; CDR2 reads LQKENI. Trimming left V 6 bases short and J 5 bases short, with 14 bases between. The CDR3 consists of 14 residues. The CDR3 reads CASSLDRSHQPQHF. CDR3 DNA: TGTGCCAGCTCCCTTGACAGGAGTCATCAGCCCCAGCATTTT.

V and J are TRBV19 and TRBJ1-2; D possibly corresponds to TRBD1 (5 bases). Trimming shortened V by 3 bases and J by 2 bases, and 10 bases separated the two germline ends. The CDR3 totals 14 residues. Germline-derived CDR1 and CDR2 are LNHDA and SQIVND (reference sequence). The CDR3 sequence is CASSMRGNNYGYTF. Here the CDR3 DNA reads TGTGCCAGTAGTATGAGGGGAAACAACTATGGCTACACCTTC.

V is TRBV7-9 and J is TRBJ1-2; the D gene is possibly TRBD1 (6 bases). CDR3 length: 12 amino acids. Germline values: CDR1 SEHNR, CDR2 FQNEAQ (reference sequence). The V gene lost 2 bases and the J gene lost 14 bases, with 15 bases spanning the gap. The CDR3 protein is CASSLSGGRGTF. The CDR3 coding sequence is TGTGCCAGCAGCTTAAGCGGGGGCCGGGGAACCTTC.

This clone was recorded a few times. This chain uses TRBV30 with TRBJ1-1; 7 bases match TRBD1. CDR3 length: 13 amino acids. CDR1 and CDR2 (germline): GTSNPN, SVGIG (reference sequence). V shed 1 base and J 11 bases; nucleotides not matched to a gene: 10. The CDR3: CAWSGQGRGEAFF. DNA of the CDR3: TGTGCCTGGAGTGGACAGGGACGAGGGGAGGCTTTCTTT.

This chain joins TRBV6-6 and TRBJ1-5, with D tentatively TRBD1 (6 bases). This CDR3 region has 15 residues. From germline, CDR1 is MNHNY and CDR2 SVGAGI (reference sequence). V was shortened by 5 bases and J by 2 bases, with 13 bases between the two germline ends. The CDR3 sequence: CASSLQGVGNQPQHF. The DNA of the CDR3 is TGTGCCAGCAGTCTACAGGGAGTTGGCAATCAGCCCCAGCATTTT.

This clone was detected only a few times. This sequence joins TRBV6-6 and TRBJ1-3; the D is unclear. The V end was cut by 1 base, the J end by 11 bases, with 15 bases between. CDR3 length equals 14 residues. Germline CDR1 and CDR2: MNHNY and SVGAGI (reference sequence). CDR3 in DNA: TGTGCCAGCAGTTACTATCTAGGAGGAGAGGCCATATATTTT. This sequence encodes CASSYYLGGEAIYF.

The chain couples TRBV5-4 to TRBJ2-5, with TRBD1 identical over 8 bases. Germline CDR1 is SGHNT and CDR2 is YYREEE (reference sequence). The CDR3 is 17 residues long. V shed 0 bases, J shed 2 bases, and the junction held 9 bases outside the gene matches. This chain's CDR3 is CASSLARTGKGQETQYF. As DNA, the CDR3 is TGTGCCAGCAGCTTGGCCCGGACAGGGAAGGGGCAAGAGACCCAGTACTTC. The variable domain in full, with the rest retrieved from reference TRBV5-4 and TRBJ2-5, is ETGVTQSPTHLIKTRGQQVTLRCSSQSGHNTVSWYQQALGQGPQFIFQYYREEENGRGNFPPRFSGLQFPNYSSELNVNALELDDSALYLCASSLARTGKGQETQYFGPGTRLLVL.

J is TRBJ2-5 and V is TRBV29-1; perhaps TRBD2 as D (5 bases). V was clipped by 1 base and J by 9 bases, with 21 bases between them. Germline CDR1 reads SQVTM; CDR2 reads ANQGSEA. The CDR3 totals 15 residues. CDR3 in amino acids: CSVEGRLSKSSSQYF. The DNA of the CDR3 is TGCAGCGTTGAAGGGCGACTATCCAAGAGTTCTTCCCAGTACTTC.

This clone was counted only a few times. The V gene is TRBV9, the J gene TRBJ1-2, with 8 nucleotides matching TRBD1. The CDR3 is 14 residues long. V lost 3 bases to trimming and J lost 10 bases; unmatched junction nucleotides: 11. The germline V gene encodes CDR1 SGDLS and CDR2 YYNGEE. The CDR3: CASSALTGGTDYTF. CDR3 coding DNA: TGTGCCAGCAGCGCGCTAACAGGGGGAACGGACTACACCTTC. Full variable domain (missing parts from reference TRBV9 and TRBJ1-2): DSGVTQTPKHLITATGQRVTLRCSPRSGDLSVYWYQQSLDQGLQFLIQYYNGEERAKGNILERFSAQQFPDLHSELNLSSLELGDSALYFCASSALTGGTDYTFGSGTRLTVV.

The count of this clone is one. V usage is TRBV2 and J usage is TRBJ2-4, with D tentatively TRBD1 (7 bases). Germline assignment: CDR1 SNHLY and CDR2 FYNNEI. The CDR3 has 16 amino acids. The V and J ends lost 3 bases and 2 bases respectively, with 14 bases between them. CDR3 region: CASSDGRGVPKNIQYF. CDR3 in DNA: TGTGCCAGCAGTGATGGCAGGGGGGTACCCAAAAACATTCAGTACTTC.

This clone showed up just once. The V and J genes are TRBV11-3 and TRBJ2-7, with D unclear. The CDR3 sequence is 12 residues long. Looked up from germline, CDR1 is SGHNT and CDR2 is YENEEA. With 2 bases removed from V and 3 bases from J, the gap between germline ends came to 5 bases. CDR3 sequence (DNA): TGTGCCAGCAGCTTAAAAGGCTACGAGCAGTACTTC. Amino acid sequence: CASSLKGYEQYF.

This sequence joins TRBV18 and TRBJ2-7, with 16 bases identical to TRBD2. The CDR3 contains 17 residues. Germline CDR1 KGHSH, CDR2 LQKENI. Unmatched junction bases numbered 8, after V lost 3 bases and J lost 6 bases. The CDR3 loop is CASSPPGLAGGPVEQYF. The CDR3 DNA sequence: TGTGCCAGCTCACCCCCGGGACTAGCGGGAGGGCCGGTCGAGCAGTACTTC.

The rearrangement links TRBV6-6 to TRBJ2-5; tentatively, D is TRBD1 (6 bases). Germline CDR1 MNHNY, CDR2 SVGAGI (reference sequence). This CDR3 region has 11 residues. V was trimmed by 9 bases and J by 4 bases, leaving 9 bases between them. The CDR3 spells CASTGSETQYF. The CDR3 coding sequence is TGTGCCAGTACAGGGTCAGAGACCCAGTACTTC.

For this clone: The sample holds other DNA sequences that translate to the same CDR3. V usage is TRBV5-1 and J usage is TRBJ1-5; D call uncertain. Trimming shortened V by 1 base and J by 2 bases, and 4 bases separated the two germline ends. Germline V gene lookup returns CDR1 SGHRS and CDR2 YFSETQ. The CDR3 is 13 amino acids. The CDR3 nucleotides read TGCGCCAGCAGCTTGAGTGGCAATCAGCCCCAGCATTTT. Encoded protein: CASSLSGNQPQHF. Filled out from reference TRBV5-1 and TRBJ1-5, the complete variable domain reads KAGVTQTPRYLIKTRGQQVTLSCSPISGHRSVSWYQQTPGQGLQFLFEYFSETQRNKGNFPGRFSGRQFSNSRSEMNVSTLELGDSALYLCASSLSGNQPQHFGDGTRLSIL.

V usage is TRBV10-3 and J usage is TRBJ2-5; D is uncertain. Germline CDR1 reads ENHRY; CDR2 reads SYGVKD. The CDR3 loop spans 15 amino acids. V lost 4 bases and J lost 4, with 16 bases in between. The CDR3 spells CAISVDLGPGETQYF. The DNA for the CDR3 is TGTGCCATCAGTGTCGATTTAGGGCCCGGAGAGACCCAGTACTTC.

The rearrangement links TRBV5-1 to TRBJ1-4; 8 bases line up with TRBD1. The CDR3 runs 14 residues. Germline-derived CDR1 and CDR2 are SGHRS and YFSETQ. J gave up 6 bases and V 2 bases, and 3 bases lay outside the gene matches. The CDR3: CASSFGQGDEKLFF. The CDR3 bases are TGCGCCAGCAGCTTTGGACAGGGTGATGAAAAACTGTTTTTT.

About this clone: Here the CDR3 omits its conserved ending phenylalanine or tryptophan, so a read error is the likely source. The chain joins TRBV6-5 to TRBJ2-2; no reliable D call. Germline V gene lookup returns CDR1 MNHEY and CDR2 SVGAGI. The CDR3 totals 13 residues. Trimming took off 6 bases at V and 2 bases at J, with 7 bases between the two ends. The CDR3 protein is CASSHPNTGELFL. In nucleotides, the CDR3 is TGTGCCAGCAGCCACCCCAACACCGGGGAGCTGTTTCTT.

The J gene is TRBJ2-3, the V gene TRBV19; 7 nucleotides align to TRBD1. From germline, CDR1 is LNHDA and CDR2 SQIVND (reference sequence). V dropped 6 bases and J dropped 3; count of bases not matched to a gene: 6. The CDR3 runs 14 residues. The CDR3 DNA reads as TGTGCCAGTAGCAGGACAGGTGTGACAGATACGCAGTATTTT. Its translation is CASSRTGVTDTQYF.

CDR3 nucleotide sequence: TGTGCCAGCAGCCGGCTAGCGTTATGGGGAGATACGCAGTATTTT. Amino acid sequence: CASSRLALWGDTQYF. The chain joins TRBV5-6 to TRBJ2-3, with a weak D call TRBD2 (6 bases). CDR1 is SGHDT, CDR2 YYEEEE, per germline. CDR3 length equals 15 residues. The V end lost 4 bases, the J end lost 5 bases, and 17 bases lay between the germline ends.

V and J are TRBV29-1 and TRBJ1-2; D uncertain. Germline assignment: CDR1 SQVTM and CDR2 ANQGSEA. The CDR3 sequence is 13 residues long. Trimming took off 3 bases at V and 7 bases at J, with 15 bases between the two ends. The CDR3 reads CSVDRQRTSGYTF. The DNA of the CDR3 is TGCAGCGTTGATCGGCAGCGCACCAGTGGCTACACCTTC.

The chain employs TRBV7-2 and TRBJ1-2, with TRBD1 identical over 10 bases. The CDR3 spans 15 residues. V shed 1 base, J shed 7 bases, and the junction held 6 bases outside the gene matches. The germline CDR1 and CDR2 sequences are SGHTA and FQGNSA. Written as DNA, the CDR3 is TGTGCCAGCAGCTTAGAGGGACAGGGGACCCGTGGCTACACCTTC. It translates to CASSLEGQGTRGYTF.

The chain links TRBV6-5 to TRBJ2-3; 7 bases are shared with TRBD1. Germline V gives CDR1 MNHEY, CDR2 SVGAGI. J gave up 4 bases and V 6 bases, and 4 bases lay outside the gene matches. This CDR3 comprises 13 residues. This CDR3 is CASRKQGSDTQYF. In nucleotides, the CDR3 is TGTGCCAGCAGGAAACAGGGGTCAGATACGCAGTATTTT.

The V and J genes are TRBV27 and TRBJ1-6, with 8 bases identical to TRBD1. V dropped 4 bases and J dropped 7; count of bases not matched to a gene: 6. This CDR3 has 15 residues. Germline V gives CDR1 MNHEY, CDR2 SMNVEV (reference sequence). CDR3 region: CASSSQGQENSPLHF. The CDR3 region has the DNA TGTGCCAGCAGTTCACAGGGACAGGAAAATTCACCCCTCCACTTT.

Notes on this clone: Given a far larger clone just one base away, this is likely a sequencing read error. The chain has TRBV2 and TRBJ2-7, with 10 bases identical to TRBD2. Germline V lookup: CDR1 SNHLY, CDR2 FYNNEI. This CDR3 is built from 15 residues. Written as DNA, the CDR3 is TGTGTCAGCAGTAGAAGCGGGGGGGCCGCCTACGAGCAGTACTTC. Its protein is CVSSRSGGAAYEQYF.

The J gene is TRBJ2-3, the V gene TRBV27; a weak D match, TRBD1 (7 bases). Germline loops: CDR1 MNHEY, CDR2 SMNVEV (reference sequence). The V end was cut by 3 bases, the J end by 5 bases, with 21 bases between. CDR3 length: 17 residues. In nucleotides, the CDR3 is TGTGCCAGCAGTTTGGCCGGGGCAGGGGGGAGGATAGATACGCAGTATTTT. It encodes CASSLAGAGGRIDTQYF.